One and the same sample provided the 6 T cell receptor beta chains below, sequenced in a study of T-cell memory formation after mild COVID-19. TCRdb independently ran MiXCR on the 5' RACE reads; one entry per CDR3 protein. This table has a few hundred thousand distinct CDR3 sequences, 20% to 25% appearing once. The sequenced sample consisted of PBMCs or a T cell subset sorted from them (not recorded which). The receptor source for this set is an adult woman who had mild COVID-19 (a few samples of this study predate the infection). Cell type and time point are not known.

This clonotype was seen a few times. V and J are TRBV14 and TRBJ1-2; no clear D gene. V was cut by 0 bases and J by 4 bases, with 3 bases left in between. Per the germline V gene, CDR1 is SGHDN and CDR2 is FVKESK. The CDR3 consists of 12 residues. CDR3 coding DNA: TGTGCCAGCAGCCAAGACGGCTATGGCTACACCTTC. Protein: CASSQDGYGYTF.

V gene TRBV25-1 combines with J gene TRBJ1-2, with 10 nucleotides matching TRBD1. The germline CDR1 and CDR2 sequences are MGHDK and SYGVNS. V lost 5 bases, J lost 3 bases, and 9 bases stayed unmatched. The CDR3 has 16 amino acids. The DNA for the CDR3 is TGTGCCAGCAGTCCTCCCCCCGGGACAGGGGACTATGGCTACACCTTC. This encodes CASSPPPGTGDYGYTF.

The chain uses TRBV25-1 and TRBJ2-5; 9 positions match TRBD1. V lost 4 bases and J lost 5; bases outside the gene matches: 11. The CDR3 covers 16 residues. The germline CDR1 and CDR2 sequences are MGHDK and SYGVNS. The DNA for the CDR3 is TGTGCCAGCAGTGTAGACAGGGGGGATGGTTTGGAGACCCAGTACTTC. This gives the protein CASSVDRGDGLETQYF. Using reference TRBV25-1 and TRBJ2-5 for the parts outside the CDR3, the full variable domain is EADIYQTPRYLVIGTGKKITLECSQTMGHDKMYWYQQDPGMELHLIHYSYGVNSTEKGDLSSESTVSRIRTEHFPLTLESARPSHTSQYLCASSVDRGDGLETQYFGPGTRLLVL.

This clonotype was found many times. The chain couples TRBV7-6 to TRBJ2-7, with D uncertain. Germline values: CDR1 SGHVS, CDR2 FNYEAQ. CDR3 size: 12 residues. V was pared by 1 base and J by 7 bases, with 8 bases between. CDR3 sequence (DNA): TGTGCCAGCAGCTTAGACGGGTTGGAGCAGTACTTC. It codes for CASSLDGLEQYF.

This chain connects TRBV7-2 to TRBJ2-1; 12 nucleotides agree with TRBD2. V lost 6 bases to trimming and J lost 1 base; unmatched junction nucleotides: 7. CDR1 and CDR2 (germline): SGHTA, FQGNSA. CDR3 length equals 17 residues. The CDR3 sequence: CASSPRTSGGSYNEQFF. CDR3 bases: TGTGCCAGCAGTCCCCGAACTAGCGGGGGGTCCTACAATGAGCAGTTCTTC. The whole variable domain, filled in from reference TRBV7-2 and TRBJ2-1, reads GAGVSQSPSNKVTEKGKDVELRCDPISGHTALYWYRQSLGQGLEFLIYFQGNSAPDKSGLPSDRFSAERTGGSVSTLTIQRTQQEDSAVYLCASSPRTSGGSYNEQFFGPGTRLTVL.

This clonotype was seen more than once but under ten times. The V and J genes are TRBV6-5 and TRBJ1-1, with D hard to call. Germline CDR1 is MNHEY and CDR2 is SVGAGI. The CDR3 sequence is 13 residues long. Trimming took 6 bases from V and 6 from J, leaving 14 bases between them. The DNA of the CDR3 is TGTGCCAGCAGCCCCCCAGGTGTTCCTGAAGCTTTCTTT. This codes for CASSPPGVPEAFF.